One TCR beta chain is described in this entry. This record comes from a study of early T cells in non-severe SARS-CoV-2 infection. One entry per CDR3 protein results from TCRdb running MiXCR on the 5' RACE reads. This sample yields about 56,000 distinct CDR3 sequences, of which about 15% are seen a single time; 4.1% belongs to the top ten. The material was whole blood, obtained at baseline. This receptor was taken from an adult who was a healthcare worker with PCR-confirmed SARS-CoV-2 infection or an uninfected control (not recorded which).

The CDR3 bases are TGCGCCAGCAGCATGAGCGGAGGCTCCGAGCAGTACTTC. This gives the protein CASSMSGGSEQYF. The rearrangement joins TRBV5-1 to TRBJ2-7; D is possibly TRBD2 (5 bases). CDR3 size: 13 residues. Germline CDR1 SGHRS, CDR2 YFSETQ. The germline V and J ends were trimmed by 4 bases and 6 bases, with 14 bases remaining between them. The entire variable domain, with the rest obtained from reference TRBV5-1 and TRBJ2-7, is as follows: KAGVTQTPRYLIKTRGQQVTLSCSPISGHRSVSWYQQTPGQGLQFLFEYFSETQRNKGNFPGRFSGRQFSNSRSEMNVSTLELGDSALYLCASSMSGGSEQYFGPGTRLTVT.